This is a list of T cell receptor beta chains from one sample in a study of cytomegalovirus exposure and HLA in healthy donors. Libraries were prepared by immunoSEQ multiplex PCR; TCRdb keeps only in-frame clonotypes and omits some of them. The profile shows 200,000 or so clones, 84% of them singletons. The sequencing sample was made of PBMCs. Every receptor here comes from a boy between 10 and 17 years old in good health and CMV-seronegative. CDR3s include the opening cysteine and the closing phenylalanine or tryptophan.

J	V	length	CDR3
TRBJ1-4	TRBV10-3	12	CAISSLNEKLFF
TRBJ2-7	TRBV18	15	CASSPGSPESYEQYF
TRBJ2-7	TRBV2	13	CASRPGERYEQYF
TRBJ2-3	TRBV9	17	CASSVRDRGRNTDTQYF
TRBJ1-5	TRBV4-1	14	CASSQEDSYRPQHF
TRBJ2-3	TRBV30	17	CAWKGSSGGADPNTQYF
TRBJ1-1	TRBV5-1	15	CASSLMEGRNTEAFF
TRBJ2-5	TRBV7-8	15	CASSLSTGLGETQYF
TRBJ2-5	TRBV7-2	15	CASSNFGGGGETQYF
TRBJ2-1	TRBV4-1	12	CASSHRGNEQFF
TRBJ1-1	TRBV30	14	CAWSVLGGTAEAFF
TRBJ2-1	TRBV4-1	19	CASSQGGKGPRERYNEQFF
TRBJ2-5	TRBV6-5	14	CASSYSSGEETQYF
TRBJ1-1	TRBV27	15	CASSWGQGSNTEAFF
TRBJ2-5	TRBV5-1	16	CASSSPPTGDQETQYF
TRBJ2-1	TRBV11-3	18	CASSSRGLSGGAYNEQFF
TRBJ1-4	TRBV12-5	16	CASGLVRLPGNEKLFF
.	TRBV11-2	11	CASSLPYEQYF
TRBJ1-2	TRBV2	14	CASGGTASNYGYTF
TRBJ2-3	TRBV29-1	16	CSGGTSGSRGTDTQYF
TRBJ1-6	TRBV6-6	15	CASRPLGTGNSPLHF
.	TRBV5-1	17	CASSLISGSVSSYEQYF
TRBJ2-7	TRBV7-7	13	CASSFQGMDEQYF
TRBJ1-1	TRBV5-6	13	CASSLGSGAEAFF
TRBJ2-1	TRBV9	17	CASSVRPSAYVGNEQFF
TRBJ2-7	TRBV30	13	CAWRGGGRYEQYF
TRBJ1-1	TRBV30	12	CAWIGEQGEAFF
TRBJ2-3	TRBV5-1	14	CASSPRGTTDTQYF
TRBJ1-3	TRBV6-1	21	CASSENKCGWRLSYSGNTIYF
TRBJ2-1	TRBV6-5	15	CASSYGRGNNNEQFF
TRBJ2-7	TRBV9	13	CASSVGPNYEQYF
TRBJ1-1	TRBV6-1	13	CASRAGPMTGAFF
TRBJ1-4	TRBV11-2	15	CASSQIGSLGEKLFF
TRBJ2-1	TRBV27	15	CASSFVAGGANEQFF
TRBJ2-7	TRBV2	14	CASSPQGIGYEQYF
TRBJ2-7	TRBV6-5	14	CASKPGQGIWEQYF
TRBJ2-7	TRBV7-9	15	CASSLGLAFPYEQYF
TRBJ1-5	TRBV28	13	CASSFRGGQPQHF
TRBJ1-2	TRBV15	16	CATSRGGGRQTYGYTF
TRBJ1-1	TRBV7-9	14	CASSLMGQNTEAFF
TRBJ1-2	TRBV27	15	CASSLIRDSGYGYTF
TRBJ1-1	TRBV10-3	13	CAISPTEVTRAFF
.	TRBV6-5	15	CASSIGQAAIYEQYF
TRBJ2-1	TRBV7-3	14	CASSQTGSYNEQFF
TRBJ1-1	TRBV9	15	CASSVVGVMNTEAFF
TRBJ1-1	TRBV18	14	CASSRGPVDAEAFF
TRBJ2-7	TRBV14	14	CASSRGLGNYEQYF
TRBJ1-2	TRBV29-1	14	CSVEDSGFNYGYTF
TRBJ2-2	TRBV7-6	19	CASSLNPTLAGVGTGELFF
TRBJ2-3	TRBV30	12	CAWSRTGDTQYF
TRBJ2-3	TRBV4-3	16	CASSQVSGGSRDTQYF
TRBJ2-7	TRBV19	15	CASSIGGDSTYEQYF
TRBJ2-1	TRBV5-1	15	CASSLVATGSNEQFF
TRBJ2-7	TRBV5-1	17	CASSLGPGTGSSYEQYF
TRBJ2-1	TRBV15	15	CATSRAVASGRRQFF
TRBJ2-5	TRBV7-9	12	CASSEGGETQYF
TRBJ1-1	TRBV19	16	CASNLAIGQTNTEAFF